The T cell receptor (beta chain) under discussion was sequenced for a study of metastatic and nonmetastatic thyroid tumors. The overall study: Peripheral blood and tumor or nodule samples from malignant and benign thyroid patients were compared.

This clone was counted ten times or more. TCRdb used MiXCR to call clones anew from the PCR reads. The table records about 92,000 clones, 15% of them present only once. Before thyroid surgery, none of the patients had received any treatment. The CDR3 is made up of 15 amino acids. Germline CDR1 SGHNT, CDR2 YYREEE (reference sequence). V lost 4 bases and J 3 bases, leaving 11 bases between the germline ends. The sequencing sample was made of blood. This rearrangement joins TRBV5-4 to TRBJ1-6; D is possibly TRBD1 (5 bases). This receptor was taken from a female donor with papillary thyroid cancer or a benign thyroid nodule (not recorded which). Some clones in this sample may be carry-over from other donors' samples. CDR3 protein: CASSRTGRYNSPLHF. The CDR3 DNA reads as TGTGCCAGCAGCCGCACGGGACGCTATAATTCACCCCTCCACTTT. Together with reference TRBV5-4 and TRBJ1-6, the CDR3 gives the full variable domain: ETGVTQSPTHLIKTRGQQVTLRCSSQSGHNTVSWYQQALGQGPQFIFQYYREEENGRGNFPPRFSGLQFPNYSSELNVNALELDDSALYLCASSRTGRYNSPLHFGNGTRLTVT.